This T cell receptor (beta chain) was obtained from a study of cytomegalovirus exposure and HLA in healthy donors (dated by TCRdb to about 2017). Background on the whole study: An earlier analysis of about 530 of the donors reported 276 Gb of sequence data and 117 million unique TCR beta sequences obtained from about 179 million T cells. An early release covering 550 to 700 HLA-typed donors comprised approximately 300 gigabases of sequencing data and around 80 million unique TCR sequences. The genetic ancestry cluster associated with self-reported Caucasian donors included 70% to 85% of the roughly 410 genotyped donors. The study was designed to test whether signatures of past pathogen exposure could be identified by cataloging public T cell receptors. The T cell repertoires of 666 subjects were profiled by immunosequencing and related to cytomegalovirus serostatus. A separate validation cohort of roughly 110 different subjects was used in addition to the roughly 670-subject first cohort. To predict cytomegalovirus infection status, the study combined high-throughput TCR immunosequencing, statistical association of individual TCRs with disease status, and machine learning. A later analysis re-examined previously published TCR beta repertoires from more than 550 donors and added high-resolution HLA genotyping to investigate patterns of TCR occurrence. The later analysis used no new phenotypic data to find candidate immune exposures, relying instead on TCR beta sequences and their occurrence across donors. In an earlier analysis of a few hundred of the donors, high-throughput TCR beta sequencing was used to judge whether each TCR beta V gene segment behaved as functional or pseudogenic. Donor age, sex, ethnicity and CMV serostatus were compiled together with the repertoire data. A later genetic analysis used genome-wide SNP genotypes for about three fifths of the 666 donors, treating that subset as a discovery cohort. Every repertoire in the discovery cohort had been generated on one and the same sequencing platform. HLA typing covered class I and class II loci at four-digit resolution. The number of donors typed differed by locus, with about 629-640 for A, B, C, DRB1 and DQB1, around 560 for DQA1, 606 for DPA1, and approximately 470 for DPB1. Because of strong linkage in the cohort, four to six DR-DQ haplotypes were treated as single units for association and clustering. On average, roughly 240,000 unique TCR beta nucleotide sequences were sequenced per donor among a few hundred genotyped donors of the cohort, with roughly a sixth of those sequences being non-productive. Overall results and qualifications from the work: In a later analysis, 15,000 to 20,000 TCR beta sequences were associated with specific HLA alleles at a false discovery rate of 0.05. V-gene and J-gene trimming of TCR beta chains was associated with a missense DCLRE1C variant in a later genetic analysis, and the association was replicated in an independent cohort. Because counts were too low, roughly 18 rarely observed V segments, including chromosome 9 orphons, were left out of the earlier analysis of 587 of the donors. The only immune exposure information available for the cohort was CMV serostatus. In vitro tests confirmed that a few of the cytomegalovirus-associated TCR beta chains recognize cytomegalovirus antigens. Cytomegalovirus status was reported to be diagnosed by the classifier with high specificity and sensitivity in both the original and validation cohorts. When HLA alleles, especially DR and DQ, strongly co-occurred, TCR associations were difficult to assign to individual alleles. According to the authors, the approach could potentially be generalized to other disease states and immunological phenotypes. A cluster of highly shared sequence variants was judged likely to represent a technical artifact of the sequencing pipeline. An earlier analysis of approximately 530 of the donors showed that most TCR beta V segments appeared in productive rearrangements either about 87% or about 30% of the time, which broadly matched IMGT annotations. A later analysis found that TCR association rates varied across HLA loci, with DRB1 alleles showing the most associated TCRs and HLA-C alleles the fewest. Because the 87-base-pair reads could not distinguish some IMGT-functional V segments, including TRBV6-2 and TRBV6-3, those segments were excluded. HLA typing was unavailable for some donors at each locus, so association tests used only the typed subset. Compared with the approximately 670-donor mean, donors in an Asian-associated ancestry cluster had fewer N-insertions in productive TCRs, according to a later genetic analysis. Compared with equally common non-associated chains, HLA-associated TCR beta chains in a later analysis were more clonally expanded and had lower generation probabilities. A later analysis found that most CMV-associated TCR beta chains appeared HLA-restricted, with HLA associations seemingly driven largely by CMV exposure. Most TCR sequences were observed very rarely across donors, whereas some public TCRs were present in many individuals. Sequencing depth was assumed to be roughly uniform across donors in the presence/absence analyses, though that assumption may not hold. A further reported finding was that TCR beta sequences accurately predicted the HLA-A and HLA-B alleles for most subjects in the first cohort. Correlated functional status among segregating V segments might reflect linkage disequilibrium, but an unknown experimental factor could not be ruled out. This cohort had only TCR beta chains sequenced, and the lack of alpha or paired-chain data limited which features could be detected. A total of 150 to 200 TCR beta chains were listed by the study as associated with cytomegalovirus. A later analysis reported that several top co-occurrence clusters appeared linked to parvovirus B19, influenza, CMV and Epstein-Barr virus.

The method behind the library was the immunoSEQ multiplex PCR assay. The multiplex PCR relied on a mix of 60 forward primers for TCR Vbeta segments and 13 reverse primers for TCR Jbeta segments. The CDR3 region of rearranged TCR beta genes was amplified from genomic DNA with a multiplex PCR assay. The Illumina HiSeq System was used to sequence the amplified TCR beta libraries as 87-base-pair reads. In the original analysis: Across the roughly 700 repertoires, a later analysis counted approximately 75 million unique TCR beta chains, around 11 million of which were shared by at least two donors. Raw reads were error-corrected and collapsed into unique sequences by a nearest-neighbor algorithm in which closely related sequences were merged to remove PCR and sequencing errors. Alignment of CDR3 sequences to IMGT reference sequences was used to assign V, D and J gene segments. For a sequence to be retained, a match of at least six nucleotides to both a V gene segment and a J gene segment was required. A rearrangement counted as productive if the CDR3 had no stop codons and remained in frame with V and J, and every other rearrangement counted as non-productive. Following IMGT convention, CDR3 was defined as the stretch from the second conserved V-encoded cysteine to the conserved J-encoded phenylalanine. Sequences without an unambiguous match to a single V gene segment were excluded from the earlier analysis of almost 600 of the donors. In an earlier analysis of around 600 of the donors, V segments were called functional above 56.7% productive rearrangements and were called segregating when the between-donor standard deviation exceeded 5%. A statistical classification framework was built to diagnose cytomegalovirus status from the catalog of TCR beta chain sequences. A later analysis assigned V and J genes by comparing TCR nucleotide sequences with IMGT/GENE-DB human TR gene sequences. In a later analysis, CDR3 sequences and most-parsimonious VDJ recombination scenarios were assigned using the TCRdist pipeline. In a later analysis, each TCR beta chain was defined by its CDR3 amino acid sequence together with its V-gene family, and reads lacking a unique V-gene family were excluded. As a way to deal with suspected cross-contamination and a sequencing artifact, a later analysis dropped roughly 600 nucleotide sequences that were highly shared and had low generation probability. In a later analysis, a clonal expansion index was calculated for each public chain from normalized within-repertoire ranks of inferred template counts. In a later analysis, generation probabilities were computed with a VDJ recombination model fitted to out-of-frame rearrangements, and the resulting probabilities were checked against IGoR. In a later analysis, hypergeometric tests were used to score TCR-TCR, TCR-HLA and TCR-CMV co-occurrence, with a repertoire-size bias correction applied to TCR pairs. A later analysis estimated false discovery rates by permuting HLA or CMV assignments 20 times. In a later analysis, co-occurring TCRs were grouped using DBSCAN, with TCRdist sequence similarity added in when clustering inside HLA-allele-positive subsets. Repertoires with fewer than 30,000 or more than 120,000 public chains, plus five repertoires with anomalous nucleotide sharing, were excluded from co-occurrence clustering. TCRdb limited this immuneACCESS table to in-frame rearrangements with V and J called. A share of clones is missing; checked studies link under half to unresolved V genes, and the rest is unexplained. Clonal size and the V and J genes are those of that table, whereas D and trimming came from the DNA. This sample's table contains 150,000 to 200,000 clones. The ten largest clones represent roughly 1.9% of the sample.

In total, 666 healthy bone marrow donors made up the cohort. All cohort members were sampled while nominally healthy, although unrecorded immune exposures were likely present. The donor was CMV seronegative and was included in the group of about 350 seronegative cohort members. A peripheral blood sample was provided by each donor, and peripheral blood mononuclear cells were used for TCR beta sequencing. The Qiagen DNeasy Blood Extraction Kit was used to extract genomic DNA from the blood cell samples. Turning to this clone: Its antigen remains unidentified.

From the germline V gene, CDR1 is SQVTM and CDR2 is ANQGSEA. The V end gives up 6 bases and the J end 4 bases, leaving 8 bases in the junction not matched to a gene. There are 14 amino acids in the CDR3, from cysteine to phenylalanine inclusive. CDR3 DNA is the only sequence kept; it has 42 bases, read in frame from the first base. The rearranged segments are TRBV29-1 and TRBJ2-2; 7 bases in the junction line up with TRBD1. The sample taken for sequencing was PBMCs. The clonotype originates from a man aged 25-45 years in good health and CMV-seronegative. The sequence in DNA is TGCAGCGTCGACGACAGGGCGGCCACCGGGGAGCTGTTTTTT. This yields the protein CSVDDRAATGELFF.